This T cell receptor beta chain was documented in a study of Ad26.COV2.S vaccination and SARS-CoV-2 variants. Findings and caveats of the study: There was reportedly substantial breadth in spike-specific CD8+ and CD4+ T cell responses after vaccination. Placebo recipients showed lower spike-specific TCR breadth than vaccinees. Possible underestimation of total T cell responses by the TCR breadth and depth analyses was noted.

V lost 3 bases, J lost 2 bases, and 7 bases lay in between. From germline, CDR1 is SEHNR and CDR2 FQNEAQ (reference sequence). The CDR3 runs to 14 residues. Points on this clone: Its matching antigen is unknown. Different DNA sequences within this sample yield the same CDR3.

Generated by immunoSEQ multiplex PCR, the TCRdb table keeps only in-frame clones and is missing some. Here the sample spans around 140,000 clones, about nine tenths being singletons. The TCR originated in a human donor who had recovered from COVID-19. This chain uses TRBV7-9 with TRBJ1-4, with D hard to call. Sequencing was performed on peripheral blood, taken after recovery from COVID-19. The CDR3 is CASSLGSTNEKLFF. Written as DNA, the CDR3 is TGTGCCAGCAGCTTGGGGAGTACTAATGAAAAACTGTTTTTT.